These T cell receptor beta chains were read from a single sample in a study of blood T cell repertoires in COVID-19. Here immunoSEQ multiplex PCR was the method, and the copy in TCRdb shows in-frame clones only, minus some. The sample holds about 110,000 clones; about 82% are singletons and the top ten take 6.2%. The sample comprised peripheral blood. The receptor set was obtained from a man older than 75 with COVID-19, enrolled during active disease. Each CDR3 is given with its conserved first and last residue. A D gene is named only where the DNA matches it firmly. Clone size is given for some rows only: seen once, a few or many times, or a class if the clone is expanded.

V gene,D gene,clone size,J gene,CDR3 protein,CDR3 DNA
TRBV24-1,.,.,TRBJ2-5,CATSDPGRETQYF,TGTGCCACCAGTGATCCCGGGAGAGAGACCCAGTACTTC
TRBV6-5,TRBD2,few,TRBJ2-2,CASSYRTSGSNGELFF,TGTGCCAGCAGTTACCGGACTAGCGGGAGTAACGGGGAGCTGTTTTTT
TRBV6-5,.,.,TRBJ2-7,CASKNTAAYEQYF,TGTGCCAGCAAAAACACAGCCGCCTACGAGCAGTACTTC
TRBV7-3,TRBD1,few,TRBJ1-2,CASSSGQARVNGGYTF,TGTGCCAGCAGCTCAGGACAGGCCCGAGTTAACGGTGGCTACACCTTC
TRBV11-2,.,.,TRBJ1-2,CASTPAGPHGYTF,TGTGCCAGCACTCCCGCAGGGCCGCATGGCTACACCTTC
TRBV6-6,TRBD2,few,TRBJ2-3,CASLLGLAGGTDTQYF,TGTGCCAGCCTCTTGGGGCTAGCGGGGGGCACAGATACGCAGTATTTT
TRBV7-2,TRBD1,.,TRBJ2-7,CASRTRQGAYEQYF,TGTGCCAGCAGAACCAGACAGGGGGCCTACGAGCAGTACTTC
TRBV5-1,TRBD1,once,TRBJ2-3,CASSSPDRETDTQYF,TGCGCCAGCAGCAGCCCGGACAGGGAGACAGATACGCAGTATTTT
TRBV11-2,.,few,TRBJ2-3,CASSLGAGDTQYF,TGTGCCAGCAGCTTAGGAGCGGGAGATACGCAGTATTTT
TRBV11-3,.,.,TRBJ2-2,CASSLTQKGELFF,TGTGCCAGCAGCTTAACCCAGAAAGGGGAGCTGTTTTTT
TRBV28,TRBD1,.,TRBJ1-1,CASSLNRGGVTEAFF,TGTGCCAGCAGTTTGAACAGGGGAGGCGTCACTGAAGCTTTCTTT
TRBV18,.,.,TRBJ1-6,CASSPQYFQGWNNSPLHF,TGTGCCAGCTCACCCCAATACTTCCAGGGTTGGAATAATTCACCCCTCCACTTT
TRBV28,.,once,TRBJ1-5,CAVQVLLNQPQHF,TGTGCCGTACAGGTGCTACTCAATCAGCCCCAGCATTTT
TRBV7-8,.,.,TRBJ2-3,CASSLGSYTDTQYF,TGTGCCAGCAGCTTAGGCAGTTACACAGATACGCAGTATTTT
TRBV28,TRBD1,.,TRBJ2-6,CASSHRGLGANVLTF,TGTGCCAGCAGTCACAGGGGGCTTGGGGCCAACGTCCTGACTTTC
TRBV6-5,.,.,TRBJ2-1,CASSYPLGCEQFF,TGTGCCAGCAGTTACCCACTAGGTTGTGAGCAGTTCTTC
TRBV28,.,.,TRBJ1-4,CASSLDRPNEKLFF,TGTGCCAGCAGTCTGGACAGACCTAATGAAAAACTGTTTTTT
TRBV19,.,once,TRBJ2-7,CASSLPPVCYEQYF,TGTGCCAGTAGTCTCCCCCCAGTTTGCTACGAGCAGTACTTC